This T cell receptor beta chain was retrieved from a study of PD-L1 blockade in urothelial cancer. Study-wide context: Patients took up atezolizumab around 2014 at 1,200 mg intravenously every 3 weeks. In the patient group, twenty-five of 29 were males with bladder-origin urothelial cancer.

Housekeeping gene counts estimated usable DNA in FFPE tumors. Repertoires were generated with immunoSEQ multiplex PCR, while TCRdb's copy carries only in-frame clones and drops some. The top ten hold approximately 16% of the sample, which has around 2,200 clones, more than 30% seen once. This CDR3 contains 19 residues. V lost 5 bases to trimming and J lost 6 bases; unmatched junction nucleotides: 18. From germline, CDR1 is LNHDA and CDR2 SQIVND (reference sequence). The chain links TRBV19 to TRBJ2-5, with 13 bases fitting TRBD2. The source of this sequence is a man in his sixties with urothelial cancer. This specimen was tumor tissue, taken before atezolizumab (anti-PD-L1) treatment. The CDR3 sequence is CASSLTPGLAGSSVKTQYF. The DNA of the CDR3 is TGTGCCAGTAGTCTAACGCCGGGACTAGCGGGATCGAGTGTAAAGACCCAGTACTTC.